This TCR beta chain comes out of a study of T cells expressing NK-cell markers. Turning to the study itself: Among the eight sequenced donors, seven tested HCMV-seropositive and one tested seronegative.

TCRdb re-called the 5' RACE reads and shows each CDR3 protein once, DNA omitted. Recorded for this sample: approximately 420,000 distinct CDR3 sequences. The CDR3 runs 17 residues. Looked up from germline, CDR1 is DFQATT and CDR2 is SNEGSKA (reference sequence). This sequence joins TRBV20-1 and TRBJ2-3; TCRdb's D gene call, TRBD2, goes unchecked for lack of DNA. This receptor was taken from a woman in her 50s in good health. Input material: blood T cells: a sorted CD56 or NKG2C T cell subset, CD4+ or CD8+ T cells, or bulk PBMC T cells (not recorded which). The CDR3 sequence: CSARVLIAERSTDTQYF.